This T cell receptor (beta chain) originates from a study of cytomegalovirus exposure and HLA in healthy donors (dated by TCRdb to the late 2010s). For context, the study as a whole: According to an earlier analysis of a few hundred of the donors, 200 million or so T cells yielded over 100 million unique TCR beta sequences and approximately 300 Gb of sequence data. About 300 gigabases of sequencing data and around 88 million unique TCR sequences made up an early release that covered fewer than 650 HLA-typed donors. Of the approximately 400 genotyped donors, approximately 83% fell in the genetic ancestry cluster associated with self-reported Caucasian donors. The aim of the study was to test whether cataloging public T cell receptors could identify signatures of past pathogen exposure. The study profiled the T cell repertoires of about 640 subjects by immunosequencing and related them to cytomegalovirus serostatus. Along with the approximately 600-subject first cohort, a separate validation cohort of over a hundred different subjects was used. To predict cytomegalovirus infection status, the study combined high-throughput TCR immunosequencing, statistical association of individual TCRs with disease status, and machine learning. To study patterns of TCR occurrence, a later analysis re-analyzed previously published TCR beta repertoires from 550 to 800 donors and added high-resolution HLA genotyping. The later analysis used no new phenotypic data to find candidate immune exposures, relying instead on TCR beta sequences and their occurrence across donors. An earlier analysis of 587 of the donors used high-throughput TCR beta sequencing to judge whether each TCR beta V gene segment behaved as functional or pseudogenic. Donor age, sex, ethnicity and CMV serostatus were collected together with the repertoire data. Genome-wide SNP genotypes for about 65% of the 666 donors were used in a later genetic analysis, which treated that subset as a discovery cohort. All discovery cohort repertoires had been generated on a single sequencing platform. HLA typing covered class I and class II loci at four-digit resolution. Typing coverage differed by locus: A, B, C, DRB1 and DQB1 were typed in about 620-640 donors, DQA1 in about 500, DPA1 in 600 to 610, and DPB1 in 472. Four or five DR-DQ haplotypes were handled as single units for association and clustering because linkage in the cohort was strong. Among several hundred genotyped donors of the cohort, an average of around 240,000 unique TCR beta nucleotide sequences was sequenced per donor, of which about 20% were non-productive.

Study-wide findings and limitations: A later genetic analysis reported fewer N-insertions in productive TCRs among donors in an Asian-associated ancestry cluster than the roughly 720-donor mean. The classifier was reported to diagnose cytomegalovirus status with high specificity and sensitivity in both the original and validation cohorts. In vitro tests confirmed that a few of the cytomegalovirus-associated TCR beta chains recognize cytomegalovirus antigens. Presence/absence analyses assumed roughly uniform sequencing depth across donors, an assumption that may not hold. According to a later analysis, TCR association rates differed among HLA loci, with DRB1 alleles showing the most associated TCRs and HLA-C alleles showing the fewest. An association between a missense DCLRE1C variant and V-gene and J-gene trimming of TCR beta chains was found in a later genetic analysis and replicated in an independent cohort. A cluster of highly shared sequence variants was judged likely to be a technical artifact of the sequencing pipeline. Correlated functional status among segregating V segments might be attributable to linkage disequilibrium, but an unknown experimental factor could not be ruled out. The earlier analysis of about 600 of the donors excluded 15 to 20 rarely observed V segments, including chromosome 9 orphons, because counts were too low. In an earlier analysis of around 600 of the donors, most TCR beta V segments were observed in productive rearrangements about 87% or about 30% of the time, broadly matching IMGT annotations. Some IMGT-functional V segments, including TRBV6-2 and TRBV6-3, could not be told apart with the 87-base-pair reads, so those segments were excluded. The study listed 150 to 200 TCR beta chains as associated with cytomegalovirus. A later analysis reported that several top co-occurrence clusters appeared linked to parvovirus B19, influenza, CMV and Epstein-Barr virus. A further reported finding was that TCR beta sequences accurately predicted the HLA-A and HLA-B alleles for most subjects in the first cohort. The authors suggested that the approach could potentially be extended to other disease states and immunological phenotypes. Most TCR sequences were observed very rarely across donors, whereas some public TCRs were present in many individuals. The only immune exposure information available for the cohort was CMV serostatus. The cohort was sequenced for TCR beta chains only, and without alpha or paired-chain data the features that could be detected were limited. Compared with equally common non-associated chains, HLA-associated TCR beta chains in a later analysis were more clonally expanded and had lower generation probabilities. In a later analysis, more than 15,000 TCR beta sequences were associated with specific HLA alleles at a false discovery rate of 0.05. Strong co-occurrence of HLA alleles, especially DR and DQ, made assigning TCR associations to individual alleles difficult. A later analysis found that most CMV-associated TCR beta chains appeared HLA-restricted, with HLA associations seemingly driven largely by CMV exposure. HLA typing was unavailable for some donors at each locus, so association tests used only the typed subset.

Library construction relied on the immunoSEQ multiplex PCR assay. The multiplex PCR relied on a mix of 60 forward primers for TCR Vbeta segments and 13 reverse primers for TCR Jbeta segments. Amplification of the CDR3 region of rearranged TCR beta genes was performed with a multiplex PCR assay on genomic DNA. The amplified TCR beta libraries were sequenced on the Illumina HiSeq System as 87-base-pair reads. For the original study's pipeline: In a later analysis, tens of millions of unique TCR beta chains were counted across the roughly 670 repertoires, and approximately 9.9 million of these chains were shared by at least two donors. Raw reads were error-corrected and collapsed into unique sequences by a nearest-neighbor algorithm in which closely related sequences were merged to remove PCR and sequencing errors. Alignment of CDR3 sequences to IMGT reference sequences was used to assign V, D and J gene segments. For a sequence to be retained, at least a six-nucleotide match to both a V gene segment and a J gene segment was required. A rearrangement was called productive if the CDR3 had no stop codons and remained in frame with V and J, and every other rearrangement was called non-productive. CDR3 was defined according to IMGT convention as the region running from the second conserved V-encoded cysteine to the conserved J-encoded phenylalanine. The earlier analysis of fewer than 750 of the donors excluded sequences that lacked an unambiguous match to a single V gene segment. An earlier analysis of fewer than 750 of the donors called V segments functional above 56.7% productive rearrangements and segregating when the between-donor standard deviation exceeded 5%. To diagnose cytomegalovirus status from the catalog of TCR beta chain sequences, a statistical classification framework was built. V and J gene assignment, in a later analysis, came from comparing TCR nucleotide sequences with IMGT/GENE-DB human TR gene sequences. The TCRdist pipeline was used in a later analysis to assign CDR3 sequences and most-parsimonious VDJ recombination scenarios. In a later analysis, each TCR beta chain was defined by its CDR3 amino acid sequence together with its V-gene family, and reads lacking a unique V-gene family were excluded. To address suspected cross-contamination and a sequencing artifact, a later analysis removed around 590 highly shared, low-generation-probability nucleotide sequences. In a later analysis, a clonal expansion index was calculated for each public chain from normalized within-repertoire ranks of inferred template counts. In a later analysis, generation probabilities were computed with a VDJ recombination model fitted to out-of-frame rearrangements, and the resulting probabilities were checked against IGoR. In a later analysis, hypergeometric tests were used to score TCR-TCR, TCR-HLA and TCR-CMV co-occurrence, with a repertoire-size bias correction applied to TCR pairs. False discovery rates were estimated in a later analysis by permuting HLA or CMV assignments 20 times. In a later analysis, co-occurring TCRs were grouped with DBSCAN, and TCRdist sequence similarity was added when clustering was performed within HLA-allele-positive subsets. For co-occurrence clustering, repertoires with fewer than 30,000 or more than 120,000 public chains were excluded, along with roughly 5 repertoires with anomalous nucleotide sharing. The immuneACCESS repertoire file appears here via TCRdb, limited to in-frame rearrangements. These files lack a portion of the clones; in checked studies, under half of the deficit traces to unresolved V genes, and the cause of the others is not known. V and J calls and clone size come straight from that table; D and trimming were deduced from the DNA. Within this sample are 78,000 or so clones, with approximately 60% of them counted one time only. Clones ranked in the top ten supply more than 3.5% of the sample.

In regard to this clone: The antigen it binds to is not known. No much larger clonotype is one base removed from it; base qualities were not supplied.

In total, 630 or so healthy bone marrow donors made up the cohort. All cohort members were sampled while nominally healthy, although unrecorded immune exposures were likely present. The donor tested CMV seropositive, placing the donor among the 289 seropositive members of the cohort. Each donor provided a peripheral blood sample, and peripheral blood mononuclear cells were used for TCR beta sequencing. The Qiagen DNeasy Blood Extraction Kit was used to extract genomic DNA from the blood cell samples. The germline V gene supplies CDR1 SNHLY and CDR2 FYNNEI. V and J lose 0 bases and 0 bases, and a span of 8 bases separates them. The CDR3 numbers 15 residues from cysteine through phenylalanine. Only the CDR3 portion is preserved as DNA: 45 bases, with reading frame beginning at the first base.

The rearranged chain carries TRBV2 and TRBJ1-1; the D region possibly corresponds to TRBD1 (5 bases align). The sequencing input was PBMCs. The source of this sequence is a male donor in good health and CMV-seropositive. The CDR3 protein sequence reads: CASSEAGHLNTEAFF. The nucleotide sequence is TGTGCCAGCAGTGAAGCGGGGCACCTGAACACTGAAGCTTTCTTT. The full variable domain, completed from the reference TRBV2 and TRBJ1-1 proteins outside the CDR3, reads EPEVTQTPSHQVTQMGQEVILRCVPISNHLYFYWYRQILGQKVEFLVSFYNNEISEKSEIFDDQFSVERPDGSNFTLKIRSTKLEDSAMYFCASSEAGHLNTEAFFGQGTRLTVV.